The rows below give T cell receptor beta chains drawn from one sample of a study of control samples from healthy donors and cancer patients. TCRdb keeps only in-frame clones here, not all; method: immunoSEQ multiplex PCR. The sample has 77,000 or so clones; roughly 89% are singletons. Source material: blood. Source of these receptors: a man aged 25 to 40 in good health. The CDR3 runs from the conserved cysteine through the conserved F or W. D genes are given only for firm matches. Only part of the rows carry a size: once, few, many, or a class if the clone is expanded.

TRBJ1-6,TRBV2,NA,NA,CASSDNLATPLHF,TGTGCCAGCAGTGACAACCTTGCGACACCCCTCCACTTT
TRBJ2-7,TRBV6-5,once,NA,CASTNAGGSYEQYF,TGTGCCAGCACCAACGCTGGGGGGTCCTACGAGCAGTACTTC
TRBJ1-4,TRBV28,NA,TRBD1,CASSFSGGAGQVGKGYEKLFF,TGTGCCAGCAGTTTTTCAGGTGGTGCGGGACAGGTGGGAAAAGGGTACGAAAAACTGTTTTTT
TRBJ2-5,TRBV7-2,NA,TRBD2,CASSRTSGAQETQYF,TGTGCCAGCAGCCGGACTAGCGGGGCCCAAGAGACCCAGTACTTC
TRBJ2-5,TRBV29-1,NA,TRBD1,CSGRQGILETQYF,TGCAGCGGCCGACAGGGAATCTTGGAGACCCAGTACTTC
TRBJ2-7,TRBV5-6,few,TRBD1,CASMYRGQAGSPGHF,TGTGCCAGCATGTACAGGGGACAGGCCGGGTCACCGGGGCACTTC
TRBJ2-2,TRBV19,NA,TRBD1,CASRTDREGTGELFF,TGTGCCAGTAGGACCGACAGGGAAGGCACCGGGGAGCTGTTTTTT
TRBJ2-1,TRBV29-1,NA,NA,CSVEGNWHYNEQFF,TGCAGCGTTGAGGGGAATTGGCACTACAATGAGCAGTTCTTC
TRBJ1-2,TRBV5-1,NA,NA,CASSLEPLQGRGYTF,TGCGCCAGCAGCTTGGAGCCCCTACAGGGTCGGGGCTACACCTTC
TRBJ2-1,TRBV19,NA,TRBD2,CASSIGASGGVHEQFF,TGTGCCAGTAGTATTGGGGCTAGCGGGGGGGTACATGAGCAGTTCTTC
TRBJ2-7,TRBV6-2/TRBV6-3,few,NA,CASTPQGALGEQYF,TGTGCCAGCACCCCTCAAGGGGCCCTCGGGGAGCAGTACTTC
TRBJ2-1,TRBV3-1/TRBV3-2,NA,TRBD2,CASTPREGYNEQFF,TGTGCCAGCACCCCGAGGGAGGGGTACAATGAGCAGTTCTTC
TRBJ2-2,TRBV5-1,NA,NA,CASSLGQSPTGELFF,TGCGCCAGCAGCTTGGGGCAGTCCCCCACCGGGGAGCTGTTTTTT
TRBJ2-7,TRBV6-5,NA,TRBD2,CASSSRGGQSYEQYF,TGTGCCAGCAGTAGCCGGGGGGGGCAATCCTACGAGCAGTACTTC
TRBJ2-2,TRBV5-4,NA,TRBD2,CASSELAGNTGELFF,TGTGCCAGCAGCGAACTAGCGGGGAACACCGGGGAGCTGTTTTTT
TRBJ2-5,TRBV27,NA,TRBD1,CASSLTGGWETQYF,TGTGCCAGCAGTTTAACAGGGGGCTGGGAGACCCAGTACTTC
TRBJ2-1,TRBV6-1,NA,TRBD2,CASSEGGLAGVRKHNEQFF,TGTGCCAGCAGTGAAGGAGGACTAGCGGGAGTCCGGAAGCACAATGAGCAGTTCTTC
TRBJ2-7,TRBV2,NA,NA,CARTAEGHEQYF,TGTGCCAGGACGGCCGAGGGACACGAGCAGTACTTC
TRBJ1-4,TRBV30,NA,NA,CAWSGSRQANEKLFF,TGTGCCTGGAGTGGAAGCCGGCAGGCTAATGAAAAACTGTTTTTT
TRBJ1-4,TRBV6-5,NA,NA,CASSRAATNEKLFF,TGTGCCAGCAGCAGGGCGGCGACGAATGAAAAACTGTTTTTT
TRBJ2-7,TRBV5-1,once,NA,CASSLASPGEQYF,TGCGCCAGCAGCTTGGCTTCGCCGGGGGAGCAGTACTTC
TRBJ2-3,TRBV2,NA,NA,CASRTDSASTDTQYF,TGTGCCAGCAGGACGGACTCCGCTAGCACAGATACGCAGTATTTT
TRBJ1-5,TRBV10-1,NA,NA,CASSECRDPSACCNQPQHF,TGCGCCAGCAGTGAGTGCCGGGATCCCTCTGCGTGTTGCAATCAGCCCCAGCATTTT
TRBJ1-1,TRBV7-6,NA,NA,CASSPQGWGMNTEAFF,TGTGCCAGCAGCCCACAGGGTTGGGGCATGAACACTGAAGCTTTCTTT
TRBJ2-1,TRBV14,NA,NA,CASSQGGLMDEQFF,TGTGCCAGCAGCCAGGGGGGGCTCATGGATGAGCAGTTCTTC
TRBJ1-3,TRBV9,NA,NA,CASSPVGAGNTIYF,TGTGCCAGCAGCCCCGTGGGCGCTGGAAACACCATATATTTT
TRBJ1-4,TRBV6-6,NA,NA,CASSTPSWEKLFF,TGTGCCAGCAGCACTCCTTCTTGGGAAAAACTGTTTTTT
TRBJ2-2,TRBV4-1,NA,TRBD1,CASSQETGLRTGELFF,TGCGCCAGCAGCCAGGAGACAGGGTTGAGGACCGGGGAGCTGTTTTTT